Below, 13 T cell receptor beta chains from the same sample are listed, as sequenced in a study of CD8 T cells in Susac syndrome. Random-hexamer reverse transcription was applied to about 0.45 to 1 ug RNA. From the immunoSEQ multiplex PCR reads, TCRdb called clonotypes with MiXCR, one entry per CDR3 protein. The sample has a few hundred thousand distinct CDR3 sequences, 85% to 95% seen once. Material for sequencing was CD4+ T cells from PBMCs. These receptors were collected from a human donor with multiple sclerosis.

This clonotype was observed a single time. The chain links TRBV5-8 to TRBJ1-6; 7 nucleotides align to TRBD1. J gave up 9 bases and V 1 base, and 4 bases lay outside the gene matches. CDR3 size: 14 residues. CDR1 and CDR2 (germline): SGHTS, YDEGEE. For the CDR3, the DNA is TGTGCCAGCAGCTTGTTACAGGGGCTTTCACCCCTCCACTTT. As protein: CASSLLQGLSPLHF.

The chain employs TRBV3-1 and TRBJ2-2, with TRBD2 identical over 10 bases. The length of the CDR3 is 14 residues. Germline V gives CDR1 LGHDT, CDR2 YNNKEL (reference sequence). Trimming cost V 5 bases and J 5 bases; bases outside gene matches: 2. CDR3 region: CASSSSGGTGELFF. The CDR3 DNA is TGTGCCAGCAGCTCTAGCGGGGGAACCGGGGAGCTGTTTTTT.

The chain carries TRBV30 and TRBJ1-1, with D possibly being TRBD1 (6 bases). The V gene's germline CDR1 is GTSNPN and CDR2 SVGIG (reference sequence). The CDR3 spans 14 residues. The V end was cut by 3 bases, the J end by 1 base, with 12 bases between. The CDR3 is CAWRIGTSNTEAFF. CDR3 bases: TGTGCCTGGAGAATCGGGACATCGAACACTGAAGCTTTCTTT.

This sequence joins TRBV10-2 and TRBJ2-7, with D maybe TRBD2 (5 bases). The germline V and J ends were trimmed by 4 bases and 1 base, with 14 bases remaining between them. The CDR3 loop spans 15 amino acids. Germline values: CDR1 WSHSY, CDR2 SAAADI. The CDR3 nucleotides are TGCGCCAGCAGTGGGGATGAAGGACTTTCCTACGAGCAGTACTTC. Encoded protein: CASSGDEGLSYEQYF.

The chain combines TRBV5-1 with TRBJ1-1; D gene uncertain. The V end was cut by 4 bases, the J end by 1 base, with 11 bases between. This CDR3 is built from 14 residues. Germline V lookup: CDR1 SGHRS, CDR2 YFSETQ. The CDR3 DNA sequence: TGCGCCAGCAGCCCCTCCCCAGCGAACACTGAAGCTTTCTTT. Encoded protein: CASSPSPANTEAFF.

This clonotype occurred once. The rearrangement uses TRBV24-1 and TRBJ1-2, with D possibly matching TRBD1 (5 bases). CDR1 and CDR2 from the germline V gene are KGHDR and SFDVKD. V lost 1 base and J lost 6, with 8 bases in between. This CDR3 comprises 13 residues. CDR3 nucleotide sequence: TGTGCCACCAGTGATTTTCAGGGAAATGGCTACACCTTC. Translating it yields CATSDFQGNGYTF.

The CDR3 sequence: CASSRAGGPYNEQFF. CDR3 nucleotides: TGTGCCAGCAGCCGAGCGGGAGGGCCTTACAATGAGCAGTTCTTC. The rearrangement joins TRBV5-4 to TRBJ2-1, with TRBD2 matching over 10 bases. The CDR3 consists of 15 residues. J lost 4 bases, V lost 4 bases, and 5 bases had no gene match. The germline CDR1 and CDR2 sequences are SGHNT and YYREEE (reference sequence).

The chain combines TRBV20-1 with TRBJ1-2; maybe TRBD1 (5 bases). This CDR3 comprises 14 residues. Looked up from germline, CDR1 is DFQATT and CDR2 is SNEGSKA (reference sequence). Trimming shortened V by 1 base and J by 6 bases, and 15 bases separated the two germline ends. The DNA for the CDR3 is TGCAGTGCTAGAGGTGACCCCAGGGCCGATGGCTACACCTTC. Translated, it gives CSARGDPRADGYTF.

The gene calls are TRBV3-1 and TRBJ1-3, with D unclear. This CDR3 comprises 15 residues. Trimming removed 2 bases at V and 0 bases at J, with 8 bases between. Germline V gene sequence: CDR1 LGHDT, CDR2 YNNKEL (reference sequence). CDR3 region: CASSQNSVSGNTIYF. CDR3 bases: TGTGCCAGCAGCCAAAATTCCGTCTCTGGAAACACCATATATTTT.

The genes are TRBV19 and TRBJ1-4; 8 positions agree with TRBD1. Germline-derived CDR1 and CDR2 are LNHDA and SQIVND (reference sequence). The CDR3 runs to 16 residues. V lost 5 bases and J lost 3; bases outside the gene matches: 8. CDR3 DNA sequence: TGTGCCAGTAGTCCGGGACAGGCGCTATCTAATGAAAAACTGTTTTTT. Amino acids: CASSPGQALSNEKLFF.

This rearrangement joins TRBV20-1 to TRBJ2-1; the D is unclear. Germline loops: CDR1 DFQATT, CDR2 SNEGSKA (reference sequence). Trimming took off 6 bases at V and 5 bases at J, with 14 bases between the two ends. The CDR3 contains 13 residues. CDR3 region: CSARTPGNNEQFF. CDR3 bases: TGCAGTGCCCGCACCCCCGGTAACAATGAGCAGTTCTTC.

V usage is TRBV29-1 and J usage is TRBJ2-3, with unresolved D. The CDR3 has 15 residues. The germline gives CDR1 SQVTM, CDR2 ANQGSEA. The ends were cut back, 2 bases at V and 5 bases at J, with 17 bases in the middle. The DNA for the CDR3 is TGCAGCGTTGAATTAGTGCCCGATTATCGAGATACGCAGTATTTT. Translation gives CSVELVPDYRDTQYF.

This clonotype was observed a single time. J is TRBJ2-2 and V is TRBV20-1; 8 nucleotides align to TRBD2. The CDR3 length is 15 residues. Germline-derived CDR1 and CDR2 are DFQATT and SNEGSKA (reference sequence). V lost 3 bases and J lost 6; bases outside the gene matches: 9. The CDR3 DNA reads TGCAGTGCTAGTGCAGGTAGCGGGACACCCGGGGAGCTGTTTTTT. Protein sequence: CSASAGSGTPGELFF.